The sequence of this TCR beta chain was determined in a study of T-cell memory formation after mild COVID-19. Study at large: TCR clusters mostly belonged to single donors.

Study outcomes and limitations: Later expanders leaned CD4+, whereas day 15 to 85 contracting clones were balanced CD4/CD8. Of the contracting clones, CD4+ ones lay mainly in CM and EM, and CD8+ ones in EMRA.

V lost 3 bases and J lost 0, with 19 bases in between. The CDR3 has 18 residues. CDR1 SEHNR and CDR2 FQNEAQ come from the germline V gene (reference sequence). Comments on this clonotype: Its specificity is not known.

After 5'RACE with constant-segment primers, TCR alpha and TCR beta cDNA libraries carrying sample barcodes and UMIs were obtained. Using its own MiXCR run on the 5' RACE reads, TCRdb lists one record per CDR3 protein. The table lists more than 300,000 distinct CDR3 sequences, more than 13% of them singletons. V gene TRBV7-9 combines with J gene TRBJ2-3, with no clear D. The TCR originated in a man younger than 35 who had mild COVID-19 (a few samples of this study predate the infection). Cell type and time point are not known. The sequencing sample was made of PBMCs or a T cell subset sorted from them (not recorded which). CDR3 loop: CASSLSLMAGRSTDTQYF. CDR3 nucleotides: TGTGCCAGCAGCTTGAGCCTTATGGCAGGCCGAAGCACAGATACGCAGTATTTT.